The 16 T cell receptor beta chains listed next were all sequenced from one sample in a study of blood T cell repertoires in COVID-19. Measured with immunoSEQ multiplex PCR; TCRdb has only the in-frame clones, and not every one. This table has some 300,000 clones, more than 75% appearing once. Material: PBMCs or T cells enriched from blood (not recorded which). These receptors all come from a woman aged 60 to 75 in a cohort exposed to, infected with or recovered from COVID-19 (not recorded which).

The rearrangement uses TRBV19 and TRBJ1-1; D perhaps matches TRBD1 (5 bases). Germline CDR1 is LNHDA and CDR2 is SQIVND (reference sequence). V was cut by 0 bases and J by 4 bases, with 18 bases left in between. There are 17 residues in the CDR3. CDR3 sequence (DNA): TGTGCCAGTAGTATAGACTCAAATAGCAGGGCGCCCACTGAAGCTTTCTTT. This codes for CASSIDSNSRAPTEAFF.

This clone came up once. The CDR3 here is CASSQVDRAGKLFF. Here the CDR3 DNA reads TGTGCCAGCAGCCAAGTGGACAGGGCCGGAAAACTGTTTTTT. This chain uses TRBV14 with TRBJ1-4, with TRBD1 identical over 8 bases. The V segment lost 1 base and the J segment 10 bases; nucleotides outside the gene matches: 5. In germline, CDR1 is SGHDN, CDR2 FVKESK. The CDR3 has 14 amino acids. Complete variable domain (other parts from reference TRBV14 and TRBJ1-4): EAGVTQFPSHSVIEKGQTVTLRCDPISGHDNLYWYRRVMGKEIKFLLHFVKESKQDESGMPNNRFLAERTGGTYSTLKVQPAELEDSGVYFCASSQVDRAGKLFFGSGTQLSVL.

The chain is built from TRBV7-2 and TRBJ1-6; TRBD1 agrees at 7 bases. CDR3 size: 16 residues. The J segment lost 5 bases and the V segment lost 4 bases, leaving 8 bases of the junction unmatched. The germline V gene encodes CDR1 SGHTA and CDR2 FQGNSA. The CDR3 region has the DNA TGTGCCAGCAGCTCTCCTACGGGACAGCATAATTCACCCCTCCACTTT. Its translation: CASSSPTGQHNSPLHF.

This clone was observed a handful of times. This chain uses TRBV18 with TRBJ2-7; TRBD2 aligns across 8 bases. Looked up from germline, CDR1 is KGHSH and CDR2 is LQKENI. J lost 4 bases, V lost 6 bases, and 8 bases had no gene match. The CDR3 has 14 residues. The CDR3 sequence: CASSPSAGVYEQYF. Here the CDR3 DNA reads TGTGCCAGCTCGCCCTCAGCGGGAGTTTACGAGCAGTACTTC.

V is TRBV18 and J is TRBJ2-5; 11 bases are shared with TRBD2. The CDR3 extends over 15 amino acids. Germline V gene data show CDR1 as KGHSH and CDR2 as LQKENI. The V gene end was trimmed by 6 bases and the J gene end by 2 bases; junction bases not matched to a gene: 5. The CDR3 region is CASSPGLAGQETQYF. CDR3 bases: TGTGCCAGCTCCCCTGGACTAGCGGGTCAAGAGACCCAGTACTTC.

The chain employs TRBV6-2 or TRBV6-3 and TRBJ1-1; D remains ambiguous. This CDR3 is 13 amino acids long. V lost 2 bases and J lost 4, with 8 bases in between. Per the germline V gene, CDR1 is MNHEY and CDR2 is SVGEGT. CDR3 sequence (DNA): TGTGCCAGCAGTTACGGGCAAGGCACTGAAGCTTTCTTT. This translates into CASSYGQGTEAFF.

This chain joins TRBV28 and TRBJ1-2; TRBD1 matches at 10 bases. This CDR3 comprises 16 residues. Trimming removed 3 bases from V and 6 bases from J; junction bases left unmatched: 10. The V gene's germline CDR1 is MDHEN and CDR2 SYDVKM. CDR3 bases: TGTGCCAGCAGTTTCCGCGGTGGAGGGACAGGGGATGGCTACACCTTC. Translation gives CASSFRGGGTGDGYTF.

The gene calls are TRBV2 and TRBJ2-3; 12 nucleotides line up with TRBD2. Germline V lookup: CDR1 SNHLY, CDR2 FYNNEI. The CDR3 totals 18 residues. With 7 bases clipped from V and 2 bases from J, the junction kept 13 bases outside the gene matches. Here the CDR3 DNA reads TGTGCCAGCAAAAGGACTAGCGGGACCCCCGGGCCCACAGATACGCAGTATTTT. It yields the protein CASKRTSGTPGPTDTQYF.

This sequence joins TRBV20-1 and TRBJ2-1, with 8 bases fitting TRBD1. CDR1 is DFQATT and CDR2 is SNEGSKA in the germline V gene (reference sequence). The CDR3 spans 15 residues. The trim removed 3 bases at V and 13 bases at J, leaving 17 bases unmatched. CDR3 nucleotides: TGCAGTGCTAGTGGACCCGGGACAGGTCAATATGGACAGTTCTTC. Translated, it gives CSASGPGTGQYGQFF.

The rearrangement joins TRBV11-3 to TRBJ2-5, with D possibly matching TRBD1 (7 bases). This CDR3 spans 15 amino acids. V was clipped by 0 bases and J by 3 bases, with 11 bases between them. Germline loops: CDR1 SGHNT, CDR2 YENEEA. The CDR3 bases are TGTGCCAGCAGCTTAGACACAGGGGAGGAAGAGACCCAGTACTTC. It yields the protein CASSLDTGEEETQYF.

The CDR3 here is CASSFRGQGSNQPQHF. The DNA for the CDR3 is TGTGCCAGCAGTTTCAGGGGACAGGGCAGCAATCAGCCCCAGCATTTT. The chain couples TRBV6-2 or TRBV6-3 to TRBJ1-5; 9 nucleotides align to TRBD1. Germline trimming cut 4 bases from V and 1 base from J; bases unmatched to any gene: 5. Germline V gives CDR1 MNHEY, CDR2 SVGEGT. The CDR3 length is 16 residues.

The chain has TRBV28 and TRBJ1-2; D is ambiguous. This CDR3 is 14 amino acids long. The germline V and J ends were trimmed by 3 bases and 1 base, with 9 bases remaining between them. The germline CDR1 and CDR2 sequences are MDHEN and SYDVKM. The CDR3 sequence: CASSLGIFNYGYTF. The CDR3 nucleotides read TGTGCCAGCAGTTTGGGCATTTTTAACTATGGCTACACCTTC.

The CDR3 protein is CASSGTSAGEQFF. The CDR3 region has the DNA TGTGCCAGCAGTGGGACTAGCGCGGGTGAGCAGTTCTTC. This sequence joins TRBV2 and TRBJ2-1; 9 bases are a match to TRBD2. Per germline, CDR1 SNHLY and CDR2 FYNNEI. This CDR3 spans 13 amino acids. J gave up 9 bases and V 4 bases, and 4 bases lay outside the gene matches.

The chain couples TRBV19 to TRBJ2-3, with 7 bases fitting TRBD2. Germline CDR1 reads LNHDA; CDR2 reads SQIVND (reference sequence). J was trimmed by 5 bases and V by 2 bases; bases with no gene match: 10. This CDR3 is built from 16 residues. CDR3 loop: CASSINGGGRIDTQYF. The CDR3 nucleotides read TGTGCCAGTAGTATAAACGGGGGAGGGCGGATAGATACGCAGTATTTT.

This clone appeared a single time. This rearrangement joins TRBV11-2 to TRBJ2-5; TRBD1 agrees at 11 bases. Trimming cost V 1 base and J 1 base; bases outside gene matches: 5. The CDR3 loop spans 17 amino acids. Germline V gives CDR1 SGHAT, CDR2 FQNNGV. The CDR3 region has the DNA TGTGCCAGCAGCTTAGGCGGACAGGGGGCCGTCCAAGAGACCCAGTACTTC. This codes for CASSLGGQGAVQETQYF.

This chain joins TRBV4-2 and TRBJ1-5; 7 nucleotides line up with TRBD1. V lost 4 bases to trimming and J lost 0 bases; unmatched junction nucleotides: 12. The CDR3 runs 18 residues. Germline CDR1 reads LGHNA; CDR2 reads YNFKEQ. CDR3 bases: TGTGCCAGCAGCCCCAGACAGGGTCCTACCAGTAGCAATCAGCCCCAGCATTTT. It is translated as CASSPRQGPTSSNQPQHF.